Listed here are 20 T cell receptor beta chains from one sample, sequenced in a study of control samples from healthy donors and cancer patients. Sequencing used immunoSEQ multiplex PCR; TCRdb keeps in-frame clones, though not all of them. This sample has 150,000 to 200,000 clones, with about 93% found just once. The sequencing sample was made of blood. The source of these receptors is a man between 18 and 35 years old in good health.

The chain employs TRBV28 and TRBJ1-4, with 12 bases aligning to TRBD1. CDR1 is MDHEN, CDR2 SYDVKM, per germline. V shed 4 bases and J 8 bases; nucleotides not matched to a gene: 5. The CDR3 consists of 15 residues. CDR3 region: CASSSTGTGGEKLFF. The CDR3, as DNA: TGTGCCAGCAGTTCCACCGGGACAGGGGGCGAAAAACTGTTTTTT.

This clone was recorded once. The chain links TRBV6-4 to TRBJ2-3, with D possibly called TRBD1 or TRBD2 (5 bases each). With 5 bases removed from V and 2 bases from J, the gap between germline ends came to 8 bases. The CDR3 runs 13 residues. CDR1 and CDR2 from the germline V gene are MRHNA and SNTAGT. The CDR3 nucleotides read TGTGCCAGCAGTCCGGGACCCACAGATACGCAGTATTTT. Translated: CASSPGPTDTQYF.

V is TRBV5-4 and J is TRBJ1-1, with D maybe TRBD1 (6 bases). Germline V gene lookup returns CDR1 SGHNT and CDR2 YYREEE (reference sequence). The V gene lost 5 bases and the J gene lost 1 base, with 9 bases spanning the gap. The length of the CDR3 is 13 residues. The CDR3 nucleotides read TGTGCCAGCAGAGAACAGGGGAACACTGAAGCTTTCTTT. Translation: CASREQGNTEAFF.

This chain uses TRBV28 with TRBJ2-1; TRBD2 agrees at 9 bases. There are 16 residues in the CDR3. V shed 6 bases and J 5 bases; nucleotides not matched to a gene: 11. Germline V gives CDR1 MDHEN, CDR2 SYDVKM. CDR3 nucleotide sequence: TGTGCCAGCAGCCCCCTAGGTAGCGGGGGCAACAATGAGCAGTTCTTC. It yields the protein CASSPLGSGGNNEQFF.

The CDR3 nucleotides read TGCAGCGTTGGGACAGGGGACGAGACCCAGTACTTC. This translates into CSVGTGDETQYF. The chain has TRBV29-1 and TRBJ2-5, with TRBD1 matching 9 bases. The CDR3 has 12 amino acids. Germline CDR1 reads SQVTM; CDR2 reads ANQGSEA. Trimming took 4 bases from V and 5 from J; bases not matched to a gene: 2.

This chain joins TRBV7-9 and TRBJ1-6; D remains unclear. Germline-derived CDR1 and CDR2 are SEHNR and FQNEAQ (reference sequence). The CDR3 has 16 residues. V lost 6 bases to trimming and J lost 7 bases, with 19 bases between them. Here the CDR3 reads CASSFWGGGWNSPLHF. The CDR3 region has the DNA TGTGCCAGCAGTTTTTGGGGAGGTGGTTGGAATTCACCCCTCCACTTT.

V usage is TRBV24-1 and J usage is TRBJ2-7; tentative D call: TRBD2 (5 bases). There are 13 residues in the CDR3. Trimming took off 4 bases at V and 1 base at J, with 7 bases between the two ends. The germline gives CDR1 KGHDR, CDR2 SFDVKD. Here the CDR3 DNA reads TGTGCCACCAGTGACAGCGGTTCCTACGAGCAGTACTTC. As protein: CATSDSGSYEQYF.

This clone was seen only a few times. The chain uses TRBV5-6 and TRBJ1-5; 7 positions match TRBD1. The junction had 7 bases not matched to a gene; V was cut back by 4 bases and J by 6 bases. This CDR3 region has 14 residues. The V gene's germline CDR1 is SGHDT and CDR2 YYEEEE. The CDR3 DNA sequence: TGTGCCAGCAGCGTAACAGGGGAAGCTCAGCCCCAGCATTTT. Translating it yields CASSVTGEAQPQHF.

The chain joins TRBV6-2 or TRBV6-3 to TRBJ1-1; D is undetermined. Germline V gene sequence: CDR1 MNHEY, CDR2 SVGEGT. The CDR3 totals 12 residues. The ends were cut back, 3 bases at V and 5 bases at J, with 7 bases in the middle. Here the CDR3 reads CASSYVSTEAFF. CDR3 DNA: TGTGCCAGCAGTTATGTTAGTACTGAAGCTTTCTTT.

As for this clone: The identical CDR3 is also encoded by other nucleotide sequences in the sample. The chain employs TRBV5-1 and TRBJ1-1; unclear D gene. Germline V gene lookup returns CDR1 SGHRS and CDR2 YFSETQ. With 2 bases removed from V and 3 bases from J, the gap between germline ends came to 5 bases. The CDR3 sequence is 12 residues long. CDR3 sequence (DNA): TGCGCCAGCAGCTTTGGGGACACTGAAGCTTTCTTT. It yields the protein CASSFGDTEAFF.

The rearrangement joins TRBV27 to TRBJ2-1, with 12 bases that match TRBD2. CDR3 length: 15 amino acids. The V segment lost 4 bases and the J segment 8 bases; nucleotides outside the gene matches: 6. Germline-derived CDR1 and CDR2 are MNHEY and SMNVEV (reference sequence). This CDR3 reads CASSYRTSGVDEQFF. CDR3 DNA sequence: TGTGCCAGCAGTTATAGGACTAGCGGGGTGGATGAGCAGTTCTTC.

This chain joins TRBV11-2 and TRBJ2-2; D is uncertain. The CDR3 consists of 15 residues. Germline lookup yields CDR1 SGHAT and CDR2 FQNNGV. V lost 2 bases to trimming and J lost 0 bases, with 7 bases between them. In DNA, the CDR3 is TGTGCCAGCAGCTTATATGGGGCGAACACCGGGGAGCTGTTTTTT. Its translation is CASSLYGANTGELFF.

CDR3 loop: CASSQGIRGEAFF. The CDR3 bases are TGTGCCAGCAGCCAGGGGATTCGGGGTGAAGCTTTCTTT. The V and J genes are TRBV14 and TRBJ1-1; no clear D. The CDR3 runs 13 residues. The V and J ends lost 3 bases and 7 bases respectively, with 12 bases between them. From germline, CDR1 is SGHDN and CDR2 FVKESK.

This clone has just one count. In DNA form, the CDR3 reads TGTGCCAGCAGGCGGGGACTCACCGGGGAGCTGTTTTTT. This translates into CASRRGLTGELFF. The V call is TRBV6-5, the J call TRBJ2-2, with D tentatively TRBD2 (6 bases). In germline, CDR1 is MNHEY, CDR2 SVGAGI. The CDR3 totals 13 residues. The V gene lost 6 bases and the J gene lost 4 bases, with 9 bases spanning the gap.

Turning to this clone: Its ends do not fully match the called genes, so a read error is possible. V is TRBV2 and J is TRBJ1-6; D not resolved. The CDR3 is 14 amino acids. Germline CDR1 is SNHLY and CDR2 is FYNNEI. Here the CDR3 reads CASSEPGYNSPLHF. The CDR3 nucleotides read TGTGCCAGCAGTGAGCCAGGTTACAATTCGCCCCTCCACTTT.

The genes are TRBV14 and TRBJ1-3; TRBD1 aligns across 7 bases. J was trimmed by 0 bases and V by 2 bases; bases with no gene match: 7. CDR3 length: 17 residues. Germline assignment: CDR1 SGHDN and CDR2 FVKESK. The CDR3 here is CASSQTGQDISGNTIYF. The CDR3 DNA reads TGTGCCAGCAGCCAAACAGGACAGGACATCTCTGGAAACACCATATATTTT.

The V call is TRBV9, the J call TRBJ2-7, with unresolved D. The CDR3 runs 13 residues. The ends were cut back, 0 bases at V and 1 base at J, with 5 bases in the middle. The V gene's germline CDR1 is SGDLS and CDR2 YYNGEE. CDR3 sequence: CASSVGDSYEQYF. The CDR3, as DNA: TGTGCCAGCAGCGTAGGGGATTCCTACGAGCAGTACTTC.

This chain joins TRBV5-1 and TRBJ2-7, with D uncertain. Germline-derived CDR1 and CDR2 are SGHRS and YFSETQ. Trimming took 0 bases from V and 5 from J, leaving 12 bases between them. The CDR3 sequence is 14 residues long. The CDR3 coding sequence is TGCGCCAGCAGCTTGGAACACCACTCTGACGAGCAGTACTTC. Its protein is CASSLEHHSDEQYF.

This sequence joins TRBV6-5 and TRBJ1-4; D not certain. This CDR3 comprises 13 residues. Germline V gives CDR1 MNHEY, CDR2 SVGAGI. CDR3 bases: TGTGTCCTAGAGGGAGGGTTAAGTGAAAAACTGTTTTTT. This codes for CVLEGGLSEKLFF.

This rearrangement joins TRBV20-1 to TRBJ2-2; D not resolved. The CDR3 consists of 15 residues. Trimming took 3 bases from V and 0 from J, leaving 11 bases between them. Looked up from germline, CDR1 is DFQATT and CDR2 is SNEGSKA (reference sequence). CDR3 nucleotides: TGCAGTGCTAGTTATAGTAGACCGAACACCGGGGAGCTGTTTTTT. This encodes CSASYSRPNTGELFF.